These 5 T cell receptor beta chains share one sample of origin, sequenced in a study of T-cell reconstitution after alpha-beta-depleted transplantation in children. Unique molecular identifiers were incorporated during preparation of the TCRbeta library. TCRdb re-analysed the PCR reads in MiXCR, keeping a single row per CDR3 protein. Here the sample spans a few hundred thousand distinct CDR3 sequences, 43% being singletons. This sample comprised PBMCs, obtained before TCRalphabeta/CD19-depleted stem cell transplant. These receptors were obtained from a girl aged 2 to 9 with aplastic anemia, due to receive a stem cell transplant.

The chain has TRBV15 and TRBJ2-3, with 8 bases lining up with TRBD2. The CDR3 totals 16 residues. The germline V gene has CDR1 LNHNV and CDR2 YYDKDF (reference sequence). The V gene end was trimmed by 3 bases and the J gene end by 0 bases; junction bases not matched to a gene: 5. In nucleotides, the CDR3 is TGTGCCACCAGCAGCGACACTAGCGGCAGCACAGATACGCAGTATTTT. Its protein product is CATSSDTSGSTDTQYF.

The V and J genes are TRBV10-3 and TRBJ2-1; 7 bases align to TRBD1. The CDR3 length is 14 residues. The ends lost 2 bases at V and 6 bases at J; junction bases unmatched: 4. Germline CDR1 reads ENHRY; CDR2 reads SYGVKD. The CDR3 here is CAISETDRSNEQFF. CDR3 sequence (DNA): TGTGCCATCAGTGAGACGGACAGGAGCAATGAGCAGTTCTTC.

The rearrangement joins TRBV5-1 to TRBJ2-3; no firm D call. Germline V gene lookup returns CDR1 SGHRS and CDR2 YFSETQ. The CDR3 is made up of 15 amino acids. Trimming removed 5 bases at V and 2 bases at J, with 15 bases between. The CDR3 bases are TGCGCCAGCAGGAATACTGGAGCCGACACAGATACGCAGTATTTT. Its translation: CASRNTGADTDTQYF.

This clonotype was seen repeatedly, ten times or more. This chain links TRBV2 with TRBJ1-1; the D is unclear. Germline CDR1 reads SNHLY; CDR2 reads FYNNEI. V lost 6 bases, J lost 1 base, and 12 bases lay in between. This CDR3 spans 14 amino acids. CDR3 region: CASRDGRQNTEAFF. The DNA for the CDR3 is TGTGCCAGCAGGGACGGGCGGCAGAACACTGAAGCTTTCTTT.

The chain employs TRBV27 and TRBJ2-5, with 8 bases that match TRBD1. Germline trimming cut 5 bases from V and 5 bases from J; bases unmatched to any gene: 16. Germline CDR1 MNHEY, CDR2 SMNVEV (reference sequence). This CDR3 region has 17 residues. CDR3 in DNA: TGTGCCAGCAGTGAGGGATCGCCCAGGGGGCACGATGAGACCCAGTACTTC. Translated, it gives CASSEGSPRGHDETQYF.